The 8 T cell receptor beta chains below come from one sample, sequenced in a study of T cells after yellow fever vaccination. TCRdb processed the 5' RACE reads anew with MiXCR; each CDR3 protein has one entry. This table holds approximately 610,000 distinct CDR3 sequences, about a sixth found once. The input for sequencing was PBMCs, taken more than 4 days after the first yellow fever vaccination. The receptors were gathered from a man younger than 35 who received the YFV17D yellow fever vaccine.

In its sample, this clonotype was seen a few times. The chain joins TRBV24-1 to TRBJ1-1; possibly TRBD1 for D (5 bases). The CDR3 extends over 13 amino acids. V was clipped by 5 bases and J by 3 bases, with 9 bases between them. Germline CDR1 reads KGHDR; CDR2 reads SFDVKD. The chain's CDR3 is CATSAGPYTEAFF. In DNA form, the CDR3 reads TGTGCCACCAGTGCGGGGCCTTACACTGAAGCTTTCTTT.

This clonotype was seen a few times. The rearrangement joins TRBV5-1 to TRBJ1-4, with a tentative D call TRBD1 (5 bases). The CDR3 is 15 amino acids. Germline loops: CDR1 SGHRS, CDR2 YFSETQ. V was cut by 4 bases and J by 8 bases, with 18 bases left in between. CDR3 coding DNA: TGCGCCAGCAGCGGAGGAGGGGTGAGCTTGGAAAAACTGTTTTTT. Translated, it gives CASSGGGVSLEKLFF.

This clonotype was seen a handful of times. The CDR3 reads CSVEEQGNLYV. The CDR3 nucleotides are TGCAGCGTTGAGGAACAGGGGAACTTGTACGTC. The V gene is TRBV29-1, the J gene TRBJ2-7; 7 bases match TRBD1. After removal of 3 bases from V and 12 bases from J, the junction contained 8 bases not matched to a gene. Per germline, CDR1 SQVTM and CDR2 ANQGSEA. The CDR3 consists of 11 residues.

The V and J genes are TRBV7-9 and TRBJ2-4; possible D gene TRBD2, 5 bases. Looked up from germline, CDR1 is SEHNR and CDR2 is FQNEAQ (reference sequence). CDR3 size: 15 residues. With 9 bases removed from V and 2 bases from J, the gap between germline ends came to 17 bases. The CDR3: CASRRDRGPKNIQYF. CDR3 bases: TGTGCCAGTAGACGGGATCGCGGCCCCAAAAACATTCAGTACTTC. Full variable domain (missing parts from reference TRBV7-9 and TRBJ2-4): DTGVSQNPRHKITKRGQNVTFRCDPISEHNRLYWYRQTLGQGPEFLTYFQNEAQLEKSRLLSDRFSAERPKGSFSTLEIQRTEQGDSAMYLCASRRDRGPKNIQYFGAGTRLSVL.

The chain recombines TRBV28 with TRBJ1-2, with D uncertain. V was clipped by 2 bases and J by 7 bases, with 14 bases between them. The germline gives CDR1 MDHEN, CDR2 SYDVKM. The CDR3 has 14 residues. The CDR3, as DNA: TGTGCCAGCAGTTTAGGTGCCCGCATGGGTGGCTACACCTTC. Translating it yields CASSLGARMGGYTF.

The chain employs TRBV5-1 and TRBJ2-5, with 11 positions matching TRBD2. J lost 5 bases, V lost 7 bases, and 16 bases had no gene match. In germline, CDR1 is SGHRS, CDR2 YFSETQ. The CDR3 spans 17 residues. This chain's CDR3 is CASSIKAGLAVWETQYF. The CDR3 nucleotides are TGCGCCAGCTCAATTAAAGCGGGACTAGCGGTTTGGGAGACCCAGTACTTC.

The chain couples TRBV6-5 to TRBJ1-2; D unclear. Trimming removed 6 bases from V and 5 bases from J, with 10 bases in between. The CDR3 runs to 12 residues. CDR1 and CDR2 from the germline V gene are MNHEY and SVGAGI. DNA for the CDR3: TGTGCCAGCAGCGCTGGGGAGTATGGCTACACCTTC. Translation: CASSAGEYGYTF.

The rearrangement uses TRBV18 and TRBJ1-1, with a possible D match to TRBD1 (6 bases). Germline CDR1 reads KGHSH; CDR2 reads LQKENI. This CDR3 spans 13 amino acids. V gave up 1 base and J gave up 6 bases, with 9 bases separating them. CDR3 residues: CASSPHREAEAFF. CDR3 sequence (DNA): TGTGCCAGCTCACCACACAGGGAAGCTGAAGCTTTCTTT.